These 13 T cell receptor beta chains were all obtained from the same sample, sequenced in a study of T cell changes during pregnancy in multiple sclerosis. Method: immunoSEQ multiplex PCR; TCRdb's copy keeps in-frame clones and lacks some. This table holds approximately 50,000 clones, about 90% found once. The sequences come from peripheral blood, collected in the third trimester of pregnancy. The receptors were gathered from a female donor in good health, enrolled as a control in a pregnancy study.

The chain has TRBV6-5 and TRBJ2-2; 8 nucleotides match TRBD1. Germline trimming cut 0 bases from V and 4 bases from J; bases unmatched to any gene: 4. CDR1 is MNHEY, CDR2 SVGAGI, per germline. The CDR3 spans 16 residues. The DNA for the CDR3 is TGTGCCAGCAGTTACTCGACCAGGGGGCCCACCGGGGAGCTGTTTTTT. Protein sequence: CASSYSTRGPTGELFF.

This clone was detected only once. The chain carries TRBV4-1 and TRBJ2-5; 7 bases map to TRBD1. The end of the DNA is better explained by TRBJ2-7, so the J call may be wrong. CDR1 and CDR2 (germline): MGHRA, YSYEKL. CDR3 length: 17 amino acids. The CDR3 sequence is CASSQDLRMGQSYEQYF. The CDR3 DNA reads TGCGCCAGCAGCCAAGATCTAAGGATGGGACAGTCCTACGAGCAGTACTTC.

The V call is TRBV21-1, the J call TRBJ2-3; the DNA was not used to check the table's D call, TRBD2. TRBV21-1 is termed a pseudogene. The CDR3 runs 19 residues. CDR3 sequence reads: CASTEPRRGFRPSTDTQYF. The CDR3 DNA is TGTGCCAGCACCGAACCCCGGAGAGGTTTTAGACCTAGCACAGATACGCAGTATTTT.

The V call is TRBV6-5, the J call TRBJ1-1; D is undetermined. The CDR3 contains 15 residues. Between the trimmed V and J ends, which lost 0 bases and 4 bases, there was a span of 12 bases. CDR1 and CDR2 (germline): MNHEY, SVGAGI. The CDR3 is CASSYSRGMGTEAFF. In DNA form, the CDR3 reads TGTGCCAGCAGTTACTCGAGAGGGATGGGCACTGAAGCTTTCTTT.

This sequence joins TRBV27 and TRBJ2-1; TRBD1 might be the D (6 bases). This CDR3 spans 15 amino acids. The germline gives CDR1 MNHEY, CDR2 SMNVEV (reference sequence). With 6 bases removed from V and 1 base from J, the gap between germline ends came to 13 bases. DNA for the CDR3: TGTGCCAGCAGGCCAGGGGATCCGTCCTACAATGAGCAGTTCTTC. Its translation is CASRPGDPSYNEQFF.

This chain uses TRBV29-1 with TRBJ2-7, with D tentatively TRBD1 (6 bases). The V gene lost 6 bases and the J gene lost 3 bases, with 18 bases spanning the gap. Germline-derived CDR1 and CDR2 are SQVTM and ANQGSEA. The CDR3 consists of 14 residues. CDR3 DNA: TGCAGCGTCGTAGGTCGGGACACCGTCTACGAGCAGTACTTC. Amino acids: CSVVGRDTVYEQYF.

This clone has more than one count but fewer than ten. This chain uses TRBV19 with TRBJ1-1; D possibly corresponds to TRBD1 (6 bases). This CDR3 spans 14 amino acids. Germline lookup yields CDR1 LNHDA and CDR2 SQIVND (reference sequence). V lost 5 bases to trimming and J lost 4 bases, with 14 bases between them. The CDR3 loop is CASSASLGATEAFF. CDR3 coding DNA: TGTGCCAGTAGTGCCTCTCTGGGGGCCACTGAAGCTTTCTTT.

The J gene is TRBJ2-7, the V gene TRBV19, with 9 bases lining up with TRBD1. The CDR3 is 15 amino acids. With 5 bases clipped from V and 2 bases from J, the junction kept 7 bases outside the gene matches. Germline V gene lookup returns CDR1 LNHDA and CDR2 SQIVND (reference sequence). In DNA form, the CDR3 reads TGTGCCAGTAGTCCTAGGGACAGGGAGCCCTACGAGCAGTACTTC. Residues: CASSPRDREPYEQYF. Drawing the rest from reference TRBV19 and TRBJ2-7, the complete variable domain is DGGITQSPKYLFRKEGQNVTLSCEQNLNHDAMYWYRQDPGQGLRLIYYSQIVNDFQKGDIAEGYSVSREKKESFPLTVTSAQKNPTAFYLCASSPRDREPYEQYFGPGTRLTVT.

The genes are TRBV9 and TRBJ2-7, with TRBD2 identical over 11 bases. Trimming took 4 bases from V and 4 from J; bases not matched to a gene: 16. From germline, CDR1 is SGDLS and CDR2 YYNGEE. The CDR3 consists of 18 residues. The CDR3 DNA reads TGTGCCAGCAGCCGAGGCTCCGGTAGCGGGGGGGCTTATTACGAGCAGTACTTC. Translation: CASSRGSGSGGAYYEQYF.

In DNA, the CDR3 is TGTGCCAGCAGGTGGACAGGGGGCGGCTACACCTTC. Protein: CASRWTGGGYTF. The rearrangement uses TRBV27 and TRBJ1-2; 11 bases are shared with TRBD1. With V trimmed by 6 bases and J by 8 bases, 2 bases remained unmatched. The length of the CDR3 is 12 residues. The germline CDR1 and CDR2 sequences are MNHEY and SMNVEV (reference sequence).

V is TRBV5-1 and J is TRBJ2-7, with D maybe TRBD2 (6 bases). The CDR3 spans 14 residues. Germline V gene sequence: CDR1 SGHRS, CDR2 YFSETQ. V dropped 3 bases and J dropped 3 bases, with 13 bases sitting between them. In DNA form, the CDR3 reads TGCGCCAGCAGCTCCGGGACTCAGAGCTACGAGCAGTACTTC. Residues: CASSSGTQSYEQYF.

The chain carries TRBV27 and TRBJ2-3; possible D gene TRBD2, 5 bases. Trimming took off 6 bases at V and 2 bases at J, with 15 bases between the two ends. The CDR3 is made up of 15 amino acids. Germline V CDR1 and CDR2: MNHEY, SMNVEV (reference sequence). CDR3 coding DNA: TGTGCCAGCAGAAGTCCGAGCGGCCCCACAGATACGCAGTATTTT. Protein product: CASRSPSGPTDTQYF.

In its sample, this clone was seen a few times. The V and J genes are TRBV19 and TRBJ1-1, with a possible D match to TRBD1 (5 bases). Germline CDR1 LNHDA, CDR2 SQIVND (reference sequence). The CDR3 is 14 residues long. Trimming took 4 bases from V and 0 from J, leaving 9 bases between them. CDR3 coding DNA: TGTGCCAGTAGTAAGGGCAGGGTGAACACTGAAGCTTTCTTT. Translated: CASSKGRVNTEAFF. Using reference TRBV19 and TRBJ1-1 for the parts outside the CDR3, the full variable domain is DGGITQSPKYLFRKEGQNVTLSCEQNLNHDAMYWYRQDPGQGLRLIYYSQIVNDFQKGDIAEGYSVSREKKESFPLTVTSAQKNPTAFYLCASSKGRVNTEAFFGQGTRLTVV.